Included here is one T cell receptor (beta chain) sequence, with context. Clones were sequenced by immunoSEQ multiplex PCR, and TCRdb holds only the in-frame ones, with some missing. The sample carries 400,000 or so clones, about 89% recorded once. The CDR3 runs to 15 residues. The germline CDR1 and CDR2 sequences are SGDLS and YYNGEE. Trimming removed 2 bases at V and 6 bases at J, with 17 bases between. This sample was included in a study of blood T cell repertoires in COVID-19. The chain employs TRBV9 and TRBJ1-2; maybe TRBD1 (6 bases). Sequencing was done on a sample of PBMCs or T cells enriched from blood (not recorded which). This TCR was sampled from a man aged 35 to 55 in a cohort exposed to, infected with or recovered from COVID-19 (not recorded which). The CDR3 nucleotides read TGTGCCAGCAGCGTCACCCCACAGGGAGTTGATGGCTACACCTTC. Its protein product is CASSVTPQGVDGYTF. Looking up the rest from reference TRBV9 and TRBJ1-2 gives the full variable domain: DSGVTQTPKHLITATGQRVTLRCSPRSGDLSVYWYQQSLDQGLQFLIQYYNGEERAKGNILERFSAQQFPDLHSELNLSSLELGDSALYFCASSVTPQGVDGYTFGSGTRLTVV.